One and the same sample provided the 7 T cell receptor beta chains below, sequenced in a study of blood T cell repertoires in COVID-19. Sequenced by immunoSEQ multiplex PCR; TCRdb stores in-frame clones only, minus some. Of fewer than 50,000 clones listed, 90% are singletons. The sequencing sample was made of peripheral blood. Receptors originate from a man aged 55 to 70 with active or convalescent COVID-19.

The CDR3 bases are TGCAGCGTTGACCGGGGGGGCACCGGGGAGCTGTTTTTT. It specifies CSVDRGGTGELFF. The chain has TRBV29-1 and TRBJ2-2; TRBD2 matches 8 bases. CDR1 is SQVTM, CDR2 ANQGSEA, per germline. The CDR3 consists of 13 residues. V shed 3 bases and J 4 bases; nucleotides not matched to a gene: 1.

The chain combines TRBV15 with TRBJ2-5; 8 bases agree with TRBD2. After removal of 0 bases from V and 5 bases from J, the junction contained 8 bases not matched to a gene. This CDR3 comprises 16 residues. Per germline, CDR1 LNHNV and CDR2 YYDKDF (reference sequence). The CDR3 sequence is CATSRDAAGGSETQYF. The CDR3 nucleotides read TGTGCCACCAGCAGAGATGCGGCGGGAGGTTCGGAGACCCAGTACTTC.

The chain joins TRBV5-1 to TRBJ2-7; D might be TRBD1 (6 bases). This CDR3 region has 15 residues. Trimming stripped 3 bases from V and 2 bases from J, with 15 bases between. Germline V gene data show CDR1 as SGHRS and CDR2 as YFSETQ. The CDR3 bases are TGCGCCAGCAGCTCTGACCGGGACAAGCCCTACGAGCAGTACTTC. Its translation: CASSSDRDKPYEQYF.

J is TRBJ2-2 and V is TRBV18; 14 nucleotides match TRBD2. CDR3 length equals 17 residues. Trimming removed 6 bases from V and 6 bases from J; junction bases left unmatched: 9. Germline CDR1 is KGHSH and CDR2 is LQKENI. The CDR3: CASSPTSGRVHAGELFF. Written as DNA, the CDR3 is TGTGCCAGCTCCCCGACTAGCGGGAGGGTGCACGCCGGGGAGCTGTTTTTT.

This clone was seen just once. The J gene is TRBJ2-2, the V gene TRBV6-1; 11 bases map to TRBD2. J lost 9 bases, V lost 4 bases, and 10 bases had no gene match. The germline V gene has CDR1 MNHNS and CDR2 SASEGT. The CDR3 spans 16 residues. The CDR3 sequence: CASSGAFGTSGWELFF. CDR3 DNA sequence: TGTGCCAGCAGTGGAGCTTTCGGGACTAGCGGATGGGAGCTGTTTTTT.

The J gene is TRBJ1-3, the V gene TRBV11-1; D remains unclear. The germline V gene encodes CDR1 SGHAT and CDR2 FQDESV (reference sequence). The CDR3 sequence is 15 residues long. Trimming took off 5 bases at V and 0 bases at J, with 11 bases between the two ends. CDR3 residues: CASSLDSPSGNTIYF. In nucleotides, the CDR3 is TGTGCCAGCAGCCTCGACTCCCCCTCTGGAAACACCATATATTTT.

This chain uses TRBV9 with TRBJ1-6; 8 positions match TRBD1. The CDR3 spans 13 residues. Trimming cost V 6 bases and J 7 bases; bases outside gene matches: 3. Germline V gives CDR1 SGDLS, CDR2 YYNGEE. This chain's CDR3 is CASKGQENSPLHF. CDR3 in DNA: TGTGCCAGCAAGGGACAGGAGAATTCACCCCTCCACTTT.